The clone carrying this T cell receptor beta chain turned up a few times. This CDR3 contains 16 residues. V was clipped by 2 bases and J by 4 bases; unmatched bases: 8. Germline CDR1 reads SEHNR; CDR2 reads FQNEAQ (reference sequence). The repertoire was sequenced with immunoSEQ multiplex PCR; TCRdb's copy has only in-frame clones and lacks some. Among approximately 210,000 clones listed, around four fifths were seen once. Clinical history as reported by participants underpinned cohort assignment. The data derive from a study of blood T cell repertoires in COVID-19. The TCR was taken from a man in his forties who had recovered from COVID-19. The V gene is TRBV7-9, the J gene TRBJ1-1; 9 bases map to TRBD1. The material sequenced was PBMCs or T cells enriched from blood (not recorded which). For the CDR3, the DNA is TGTGCCAGCAGCTTACGCGGACAGGGGTTGTTCACTGAAGCTTTCTTT. This translates into CASSLRGQGLFTEAFF.